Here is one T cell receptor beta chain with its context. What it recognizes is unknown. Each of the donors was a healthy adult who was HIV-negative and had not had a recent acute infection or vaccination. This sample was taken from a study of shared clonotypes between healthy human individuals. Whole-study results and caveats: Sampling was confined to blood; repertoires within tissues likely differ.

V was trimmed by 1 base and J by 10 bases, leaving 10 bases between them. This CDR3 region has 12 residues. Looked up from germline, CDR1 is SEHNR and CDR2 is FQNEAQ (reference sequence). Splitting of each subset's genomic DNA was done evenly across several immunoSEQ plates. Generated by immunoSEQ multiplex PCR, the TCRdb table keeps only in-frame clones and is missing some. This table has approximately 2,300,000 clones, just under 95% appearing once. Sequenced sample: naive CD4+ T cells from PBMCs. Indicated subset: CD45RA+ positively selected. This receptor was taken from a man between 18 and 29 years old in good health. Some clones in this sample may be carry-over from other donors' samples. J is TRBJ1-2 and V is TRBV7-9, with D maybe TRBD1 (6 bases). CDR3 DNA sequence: TGTGCCAGCAGCTTAGACGGGGGCCCCTACACCTTC. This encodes CASSLDGGPYTF.